This note documents a single T cell receptor (beta chain) sequence. The source of the sample is a study of blood T cell repertoires in COVID-19. For the study at large: Donors in the United States, Italy and Spain gave samples during acute or convalescent COVID-19. T cells, B-cell-depleted T cells, or PBMCs provided the cDNA or gDNA that served as material.

Germline CDR1 is SNHLY and CDR2 is FYNNEI. The length of the CDR3 is 16 residues. With V trimmed by 8 bases and J by 3 bases, 13 bases remained unmatched. Participants' own reports of clinical history determined their cohort assignment. Under the authors' procedure: Estimation of nucleated cell counts relied on the amplification of reference gene primers. Sequencing was performed with immunoSEQ multiplex PCR; in TCRdb, only in-frame clones are kept and a portion is missing. That table is the source of V, J and clone size, and D and trimming were worked out from the DNA. Seen here are over 250,000 clones, more than 80% observed once, and the top ten hold 0.9% to 1.2%.

This receptor was obtained from a woman aged 25 to 45 who had recovered from COVID-19. The V gene is TRBV2, the J gene TRBJ2-3; 8 bases agree with TRBD2. Sequencing was done on a sample of PBMCs or T cells enriched from blood (not recorded which). In DNA form, the CDR3 reads TGTGCCAGCGGCCCCGGGACTAGGAGGAAAACAGATACGCAGTATTTT. Amino acids: CASGPGTRRKTDTQYF. The whole variable domain, filled in from reference TRBV2 and TRBJ2-3, reads EPEVTQTPSHQVTQMGQEVILRCVPISNHLYFYWYRQILGQKVEFLVSFYNNEISEKSEIFDDQFSVERPDGSNFTLKIRSTKLEDSAMYFCASGPGTRRKTDTQYFGPGTRLTVL.